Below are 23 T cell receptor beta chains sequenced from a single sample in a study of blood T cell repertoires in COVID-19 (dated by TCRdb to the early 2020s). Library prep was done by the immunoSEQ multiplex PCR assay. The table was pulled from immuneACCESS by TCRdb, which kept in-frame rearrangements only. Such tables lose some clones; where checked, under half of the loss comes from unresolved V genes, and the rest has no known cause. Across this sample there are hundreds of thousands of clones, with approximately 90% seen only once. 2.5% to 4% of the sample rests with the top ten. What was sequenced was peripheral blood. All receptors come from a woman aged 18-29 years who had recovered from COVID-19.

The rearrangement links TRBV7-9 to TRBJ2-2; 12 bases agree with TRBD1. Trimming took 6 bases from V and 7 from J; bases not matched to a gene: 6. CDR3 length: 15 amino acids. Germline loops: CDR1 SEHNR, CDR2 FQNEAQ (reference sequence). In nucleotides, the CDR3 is TGTGCCAGCAGGCCCGGGACAGGGGGCGGCGGGGAGCTGTTTTTT. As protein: CASRPGTGGGGELFF.

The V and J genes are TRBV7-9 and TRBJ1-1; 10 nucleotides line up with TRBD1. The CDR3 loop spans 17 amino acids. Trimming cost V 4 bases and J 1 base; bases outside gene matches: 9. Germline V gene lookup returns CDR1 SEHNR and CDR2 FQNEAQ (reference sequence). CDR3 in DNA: TGTGCCAGCAGCTCCTCCGGGACAGGGGTCGGGAACACTGAAGCTTTCTTT. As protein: CASSSSGTGVGNTEAFF.

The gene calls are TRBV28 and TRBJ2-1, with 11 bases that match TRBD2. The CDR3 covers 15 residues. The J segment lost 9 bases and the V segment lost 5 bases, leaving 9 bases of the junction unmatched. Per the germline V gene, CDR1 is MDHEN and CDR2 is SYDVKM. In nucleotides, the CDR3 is TGTGCCAGCAGTCACGGGACTAGCGGTGGTATTGAGCAGTTCTTC. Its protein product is CASSHGTSGGIEQFF.

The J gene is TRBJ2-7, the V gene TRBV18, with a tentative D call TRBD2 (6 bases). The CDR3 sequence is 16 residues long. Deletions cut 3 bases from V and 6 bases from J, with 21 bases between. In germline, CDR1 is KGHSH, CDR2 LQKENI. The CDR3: CASSPRTGSSPGEQYV. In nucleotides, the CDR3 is TGTGCCAGCTCACCTCGGACCGGGAGTTCCCCGGGCGAGCAGTACGTC.

CDR3 in DNA: TGCGCCAGCAGCTTGTTCGGCGGCAACAACAATGAGCAGTTCTTC. Amino acid sequence: CASSLFGGNNNEQFF. This chain uses TRBV5-1 with TRBJ2-1; D remains unclear. Between the trimmed V and J ends, which lost 1 base and 5 bases, there was a span of 13 bases. The CDR3 loop spans 15 amino acids. Germline CDR1 and CDR2: SGHRS and YFSETQ. Looking up the rest from reference TRBV5-1 and TRBJ2-1 gives the full variable domain: KAGVTQTPRYLIKTRGQQVTLSCSPISGHRSVSWYQQTPGQGLQFLFEYFSETQRNKGNFPGRFSGRQFSNSRSEMNVSTLELGDSALYLCASSLFGGNNNEQFFGPGTRLTVL.

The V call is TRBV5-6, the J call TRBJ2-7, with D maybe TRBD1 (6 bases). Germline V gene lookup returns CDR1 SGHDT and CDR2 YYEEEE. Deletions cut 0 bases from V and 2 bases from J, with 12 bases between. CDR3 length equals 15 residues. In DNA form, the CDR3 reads TGTGCCAGCAGCTTGGCTAGGGACAACCCCTACGAGCAGTACGTC. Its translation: CASSLARDNPYEQYV.

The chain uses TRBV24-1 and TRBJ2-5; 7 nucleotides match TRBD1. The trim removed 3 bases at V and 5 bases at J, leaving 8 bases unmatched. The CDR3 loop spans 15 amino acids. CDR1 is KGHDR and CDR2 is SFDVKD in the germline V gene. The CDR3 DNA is TGTGCCACCAGTGATCAAAGGGGGCCAGGGGAGACCCAGTACTTC. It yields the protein CATSDQRGPGETQYF.

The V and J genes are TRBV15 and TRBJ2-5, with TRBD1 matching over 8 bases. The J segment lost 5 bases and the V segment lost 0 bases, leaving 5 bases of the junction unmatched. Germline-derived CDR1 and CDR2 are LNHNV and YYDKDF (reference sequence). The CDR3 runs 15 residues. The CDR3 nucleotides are TGTGCCACCAGCAGAGACAGACAGGGGCGCGAGACCCAGTACTTC. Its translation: CATSRDRQGRETQYF.

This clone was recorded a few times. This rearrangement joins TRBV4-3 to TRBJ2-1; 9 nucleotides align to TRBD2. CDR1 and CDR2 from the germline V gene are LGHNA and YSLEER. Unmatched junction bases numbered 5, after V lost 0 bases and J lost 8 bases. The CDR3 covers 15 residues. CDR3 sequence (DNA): TGCGCCAGCAGCCAAGACTGGGTAGCGGGAGATGAGCAGTTCTTC. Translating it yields CASSQDWVAGDEQFF.

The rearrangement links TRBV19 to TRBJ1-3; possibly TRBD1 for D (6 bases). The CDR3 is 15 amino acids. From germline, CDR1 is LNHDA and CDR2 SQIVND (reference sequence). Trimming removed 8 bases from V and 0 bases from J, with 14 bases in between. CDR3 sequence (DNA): TGTGCCAGTGGATGGGACACCAACTCTGGAAACACCATATATTTT. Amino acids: CASGWDTNSGNTIYF.

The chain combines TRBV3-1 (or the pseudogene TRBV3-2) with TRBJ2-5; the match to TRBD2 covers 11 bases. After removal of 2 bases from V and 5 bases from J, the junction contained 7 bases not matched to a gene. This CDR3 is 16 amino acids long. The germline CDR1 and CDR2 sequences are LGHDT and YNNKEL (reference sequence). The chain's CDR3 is CASSQSLAGGGETQYF. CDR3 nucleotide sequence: TGTGCCAGCAGCCAATCCCTAGCGGGAGGTGGGGAGACCCAGTACTTC.

The CDR3 spells CATDSGRGSGANVLTF. The CDR3 DNA reads as TGTGCCACCGACTCGGGCAGGGGATCTGGGGCCAACGTCCTGACTTTC. The J gene is TRBJ2-6, the V gene TRBV24-1, with D possibly TRBD1 on 6 matching bases. The CDR3 spans 16 residues. Germline CDR1 reads KGHDR; CDR2 reads SFDVKD. V lost 9 bases, J lost 1 base, and 15 bases lay in between.

CDR3 nucleotides: TGTGCCAGCAGCGGGAGACTAGCGGGAGGGCCTTTGTATGAGACCCAGTACTTC. It translates to CASSGRLAGGPLYETQYF. The chain recombines TRBV7-9 with TRBJ2-5, with 14 bases matching TRBD2. The CDR3 covers 18 residues. V trimming: 5 bases; J trimming: 5 bases; junction bases outside the gene matches: 13. Germline CDR1 and CDR2: SEHNR and FQNEAQ (reference sequence).

The CDR3 loop is CASSEGHSATNEKLFF. The CDR3 DNA sequence: TGTGCCAGCAGTGAGGGACATTCAGCAACTAATGAAAAACTGTTTTTT. V gene TRBV25-1 combines with J gene TRBJ1-4; possible D gene TRBD1, 6 bases. The length of the CDR3 is 16 residues. Germline CDR1 and CDR2: MGHDK and SYGVNS. V lost 3 bases to trimming and J lost 0 bases, with 11 bases between them. Supplemented by reference TRBV25-1 and TRBJ1-4, the full variable domain reads EADIYQTPRYLVIGTGKKITLECSQTMGHDKMYWYQQDPGMELHLIHYSYGVNSTEKGDLSSESTVSRIRTEHFPLTLESARPSHTSQYLCASSEGHSATNEKLFFGSGTQLSVL.

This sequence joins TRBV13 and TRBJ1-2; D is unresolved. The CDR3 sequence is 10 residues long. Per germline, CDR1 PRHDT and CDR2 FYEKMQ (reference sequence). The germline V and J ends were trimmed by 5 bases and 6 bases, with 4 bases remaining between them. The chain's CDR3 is CASSLDGYTF. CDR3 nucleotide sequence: TGTGCCAGCAGCCTTGATGGCTACACCTTC.

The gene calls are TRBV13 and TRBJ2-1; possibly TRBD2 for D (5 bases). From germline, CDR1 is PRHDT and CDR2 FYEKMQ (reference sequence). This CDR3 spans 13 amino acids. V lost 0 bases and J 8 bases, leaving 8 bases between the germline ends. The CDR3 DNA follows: TGTGCCAGCAGCTTAGGACTAGTTGATGAGCAGTTCTTC. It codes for CASSLGLVDEQFF.

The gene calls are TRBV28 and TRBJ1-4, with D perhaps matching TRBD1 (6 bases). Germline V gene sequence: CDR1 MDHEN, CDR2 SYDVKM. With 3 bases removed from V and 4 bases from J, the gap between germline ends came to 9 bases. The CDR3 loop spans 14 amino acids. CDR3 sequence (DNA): TGTGCCAGCAGTTTGCAGGGGTTTAATGAAAAACTGTTTTTT. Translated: CASSLQGFNEKLFF. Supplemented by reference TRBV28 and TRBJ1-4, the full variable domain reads DVKVTQSSRYLVKRTGEKVFLECVQDMDHENMFWYRQDPGLGLRLIYFSYDVKMKEKGDIPEGYSVSREKKERFSLILESASTNQTSMYLCASSLQGFNEKLFFGSGTQLSVL.

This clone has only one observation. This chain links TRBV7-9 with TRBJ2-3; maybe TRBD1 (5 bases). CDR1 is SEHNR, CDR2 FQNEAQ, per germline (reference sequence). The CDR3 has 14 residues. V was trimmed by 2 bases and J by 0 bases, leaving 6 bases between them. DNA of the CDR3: TGTGCCAGCAGCTTAAGGGGAAGCACAGATACGCAGTATTTT. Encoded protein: CASSLRGSTDTQYF.

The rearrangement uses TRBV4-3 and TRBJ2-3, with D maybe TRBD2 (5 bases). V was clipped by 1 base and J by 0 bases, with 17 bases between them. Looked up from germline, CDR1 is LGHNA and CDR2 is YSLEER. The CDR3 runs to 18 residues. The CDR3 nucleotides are TGCGCCAGCAGCCAAGCGGTGGGGAGCTATGAAAGCACAGATACGCAGTATTTT. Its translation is CASSQAVGSYESTDTQYF.

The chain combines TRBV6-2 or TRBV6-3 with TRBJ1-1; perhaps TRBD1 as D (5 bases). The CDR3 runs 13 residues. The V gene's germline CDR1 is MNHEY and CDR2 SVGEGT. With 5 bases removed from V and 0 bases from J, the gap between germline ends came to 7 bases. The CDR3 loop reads CASSDSLNTEAFF. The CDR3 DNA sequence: TGTGCCAGCAGTGACAGCCTGAACACTGAAGCTTTCTTT.

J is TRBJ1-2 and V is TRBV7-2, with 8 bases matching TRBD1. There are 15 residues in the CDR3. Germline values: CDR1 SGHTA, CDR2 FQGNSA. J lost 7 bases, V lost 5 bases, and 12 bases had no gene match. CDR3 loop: CASSTVGTGLGGYTF. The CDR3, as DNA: TGTGCCAGCAGCACTGTCGGGACAGGTCTTGGTGGCTACACCTTC.

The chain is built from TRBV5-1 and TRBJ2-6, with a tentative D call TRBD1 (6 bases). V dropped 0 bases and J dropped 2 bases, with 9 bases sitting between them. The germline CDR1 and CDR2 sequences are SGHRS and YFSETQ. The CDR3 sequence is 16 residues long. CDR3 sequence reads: CASSLAAGAGANVLTF. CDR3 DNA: TGCGCCAGCAGCTTGGCCGCAGGGGCTGGGGCCAACGTCCTGACTTTC.

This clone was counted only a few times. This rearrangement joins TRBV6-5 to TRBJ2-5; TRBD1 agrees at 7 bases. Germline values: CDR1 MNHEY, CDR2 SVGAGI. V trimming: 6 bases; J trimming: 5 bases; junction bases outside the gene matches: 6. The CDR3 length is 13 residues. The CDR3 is CASSPTGRETQYF. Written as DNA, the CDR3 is TGTGCCAGCAGCCCGACAGGGCGGGAGACCCAGTACTTC.